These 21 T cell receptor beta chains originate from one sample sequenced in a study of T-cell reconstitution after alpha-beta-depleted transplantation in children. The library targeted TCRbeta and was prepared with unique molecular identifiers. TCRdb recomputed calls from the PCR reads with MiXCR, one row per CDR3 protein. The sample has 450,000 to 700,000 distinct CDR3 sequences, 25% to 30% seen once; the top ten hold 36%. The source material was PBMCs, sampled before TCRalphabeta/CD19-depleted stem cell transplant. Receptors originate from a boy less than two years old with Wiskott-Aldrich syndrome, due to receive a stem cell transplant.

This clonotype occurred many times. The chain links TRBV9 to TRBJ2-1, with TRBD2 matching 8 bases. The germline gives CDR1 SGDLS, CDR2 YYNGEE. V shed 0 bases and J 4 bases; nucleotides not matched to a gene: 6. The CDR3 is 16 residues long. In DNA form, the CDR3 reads TGTGCCAGCAGCGTAGAATCCAGCGGGGGATACAATGAGCAGTTCTTC. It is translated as CASSVESSGGYNEQFF.

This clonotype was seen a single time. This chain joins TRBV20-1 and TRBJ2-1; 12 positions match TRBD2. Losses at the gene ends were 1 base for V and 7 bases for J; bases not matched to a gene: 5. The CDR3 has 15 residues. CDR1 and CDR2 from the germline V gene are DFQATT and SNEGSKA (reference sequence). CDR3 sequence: CSARGLAGVWNEQFF. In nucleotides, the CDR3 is TGCAGTGCTAGAGGACTAGCGGGAGTATGGAATGAGCAGTTCTTC.

The CDR3 is CSVGEAGTSVLTF. The DNA for the CDR3 is TGCAGCGTTGGGGAGGCTGGGACAAGCGTCCTGACTTTC. The rearrangement joins TRBV29-1 to TRBJ2-6, with D perhaps being TRBD1 or TRBD2 (6 bases each). Germline CDR1 and CDR2: SQVTM and ANQGSEA. Trimming removed 4 bases at V and 12 bases at J, with 16 bases between. This CDR3 is 13 amino acids long.

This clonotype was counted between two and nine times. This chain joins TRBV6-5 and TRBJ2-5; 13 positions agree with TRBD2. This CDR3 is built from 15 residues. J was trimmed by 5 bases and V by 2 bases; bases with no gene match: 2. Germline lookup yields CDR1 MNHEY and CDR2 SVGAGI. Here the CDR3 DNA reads TGTGCCAGCAGTTACGCGACTAGCGGGAGGGAGACCCAGTACTTC. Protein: CASSYATSGRETQYF.

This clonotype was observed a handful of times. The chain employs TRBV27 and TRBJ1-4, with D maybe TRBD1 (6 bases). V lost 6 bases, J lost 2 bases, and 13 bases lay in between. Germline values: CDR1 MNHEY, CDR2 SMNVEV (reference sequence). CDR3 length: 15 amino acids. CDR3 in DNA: TGTGCCAGCAGACCCACAGGGTTGACTAATGAAAAACTGTTTTTT. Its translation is CASRPTGLTNEKLFF.

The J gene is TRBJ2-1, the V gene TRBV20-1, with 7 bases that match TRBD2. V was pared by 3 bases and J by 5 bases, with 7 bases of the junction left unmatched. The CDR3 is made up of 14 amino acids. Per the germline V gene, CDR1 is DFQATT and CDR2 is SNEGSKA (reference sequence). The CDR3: CSARGLADHNEQFF. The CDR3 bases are TGCAGTGCTAGGGGCCTAGCGGATCACAATGAGCAGTTCTTC.

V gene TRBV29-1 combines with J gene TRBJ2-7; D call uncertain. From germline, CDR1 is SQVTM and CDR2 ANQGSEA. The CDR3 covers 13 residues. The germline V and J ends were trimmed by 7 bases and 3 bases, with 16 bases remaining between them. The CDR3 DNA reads TGCAGCGCAAGAACGACACTTTTCTACGAGCAGTACTTC. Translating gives CSARTTLFYEQYF.

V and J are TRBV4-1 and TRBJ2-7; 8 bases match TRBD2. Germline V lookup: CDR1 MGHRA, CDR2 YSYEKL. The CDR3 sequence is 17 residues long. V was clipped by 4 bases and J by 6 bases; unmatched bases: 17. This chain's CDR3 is CASSPRATGTSPFEQYF. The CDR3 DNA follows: TGCGCCAGCAGCCCACGGGCGACCGGGACTAGTCCCTTCGAGCAGTACTTC.

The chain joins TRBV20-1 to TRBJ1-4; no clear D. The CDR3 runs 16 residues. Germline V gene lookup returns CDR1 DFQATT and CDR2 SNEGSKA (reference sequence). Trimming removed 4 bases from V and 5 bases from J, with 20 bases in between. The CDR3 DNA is TGCAGTGCTACCATTCCTACCGGACGATTAAATGAAAAACTGTTTTTT. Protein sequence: CSATIPTGRLNEKLFF.

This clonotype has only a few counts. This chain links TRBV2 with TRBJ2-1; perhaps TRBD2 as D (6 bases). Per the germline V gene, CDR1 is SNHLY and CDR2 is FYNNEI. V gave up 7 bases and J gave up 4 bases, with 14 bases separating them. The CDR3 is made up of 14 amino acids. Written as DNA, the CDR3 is TGTGCCAGCATACCCTCCGGGACTTACAATGAGCAGTTCTTC. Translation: CASIPSGTYNEQFF.

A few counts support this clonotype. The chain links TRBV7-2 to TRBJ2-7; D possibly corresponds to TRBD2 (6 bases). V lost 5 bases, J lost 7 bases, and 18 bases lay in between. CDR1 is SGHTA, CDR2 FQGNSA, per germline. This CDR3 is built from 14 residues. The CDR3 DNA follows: TGTGCCAGCAGCAAAAAGCTGTTAGCGGCTGAGCAGTACTTC. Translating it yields CASSKKLLAAEQYF.

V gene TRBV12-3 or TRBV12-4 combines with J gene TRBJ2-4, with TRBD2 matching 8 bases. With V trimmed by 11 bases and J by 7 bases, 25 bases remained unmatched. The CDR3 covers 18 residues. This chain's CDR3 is CAFCPIVMVREGVNIQYF. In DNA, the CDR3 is TGTGCCTTCTGCCCTATAGTGATGGTTCGGGAGGGAGTGAACATTCAGTACTTC.

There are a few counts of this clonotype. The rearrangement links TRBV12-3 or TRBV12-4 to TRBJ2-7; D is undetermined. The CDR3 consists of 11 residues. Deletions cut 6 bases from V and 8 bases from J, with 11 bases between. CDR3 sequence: CASRTLGQQYF. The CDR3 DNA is TGTGCCAGCAGAACCCTCGGACAGCAGTACTTC.

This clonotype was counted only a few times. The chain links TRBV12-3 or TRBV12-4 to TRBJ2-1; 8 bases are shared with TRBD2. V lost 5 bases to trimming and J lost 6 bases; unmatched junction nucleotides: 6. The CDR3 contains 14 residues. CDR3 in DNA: TGTGCCAGCAGTCTTAGCGGGAAGGGCAATGAGCAGTTCTTC. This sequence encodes CASSLSGKGNEQFF.

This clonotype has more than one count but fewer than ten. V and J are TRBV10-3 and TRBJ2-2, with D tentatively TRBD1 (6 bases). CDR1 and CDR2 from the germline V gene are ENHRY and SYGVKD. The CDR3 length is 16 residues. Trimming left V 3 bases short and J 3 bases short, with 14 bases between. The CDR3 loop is CAISDLGQTYTGELFF. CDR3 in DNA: TGTGCCATCAGTGACCTAGGACAGACCTACACCGGGGAGCTGTTTTTT.

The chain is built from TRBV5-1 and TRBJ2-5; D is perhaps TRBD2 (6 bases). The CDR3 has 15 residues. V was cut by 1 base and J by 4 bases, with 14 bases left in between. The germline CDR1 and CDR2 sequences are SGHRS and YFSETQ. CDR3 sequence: CASSLSEGPRETQYF. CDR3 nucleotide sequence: TGCGCCAGCAGCTTGTCGGAGGGGCCCAGAGAGACCCAGTACTTC.

CDR3 nucleotide sequence: TGCGCCAGCAGCCCGACAGGGGTCCTTTACACAGATACGCAGTATTTT. Residues: CASSPTGVLYTDTQYF. The chain carries TRBV5-1 and TRBJ2-3; 8 nucleotides line up with TRBD1. CDR1 and CDR2 from the germline V gene are SGHRS and YFSETQ. The CDR3 loop spans 16 amino acids. The V gene end was trimmed by 4 bases and the J gene end by 2 bases; junction bases not matched to a gene: 9.

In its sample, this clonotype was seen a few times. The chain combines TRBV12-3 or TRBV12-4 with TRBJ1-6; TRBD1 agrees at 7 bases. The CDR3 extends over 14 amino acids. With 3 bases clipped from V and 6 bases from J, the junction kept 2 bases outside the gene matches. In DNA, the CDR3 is TGTGCCAGCAGTTTTGGGACAGTTAATTCACCCCTCCACTTT. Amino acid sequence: CASSFGTVNSPLHF.

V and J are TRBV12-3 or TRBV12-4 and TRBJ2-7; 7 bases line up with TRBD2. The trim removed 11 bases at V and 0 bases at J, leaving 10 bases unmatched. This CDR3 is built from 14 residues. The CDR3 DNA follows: TGTGCCTCCAGTGCTAGCGGCCTCTCCTACGAGCAGTACTTC. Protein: CASSASGLSYEQYF.

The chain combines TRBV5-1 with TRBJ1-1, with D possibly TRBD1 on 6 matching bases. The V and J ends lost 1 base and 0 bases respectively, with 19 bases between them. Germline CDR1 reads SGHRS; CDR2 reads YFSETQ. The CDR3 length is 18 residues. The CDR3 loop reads CASSLSPGGRGLNTEAFF. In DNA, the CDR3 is TGCGCCAGCAGCTTGTCCCCGGGGGGCCGAGGGTTGAACACTGAAGCTTTCTTT.

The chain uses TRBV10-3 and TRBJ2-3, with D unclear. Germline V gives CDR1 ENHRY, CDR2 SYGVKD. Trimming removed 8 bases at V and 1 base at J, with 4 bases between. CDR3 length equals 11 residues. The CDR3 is CAIQGTDTQYF. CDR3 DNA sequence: TGTGCCATCCAGGGCACAGATACGCAGTATTTT.